This is a list of T cell receptor beta chains from one sample in a study of cytomegalovirus exposure and HLA in healthy donors. Sequencing was performed with immunoSEQ multiplex PCR; in TCRdb, only in-frame clones are kept and a portion is missing. The data contain about 52,000 clones, about three quarters of them singletons. The sequenced sample was PBMCs. The receptors come from a man aged 18 to 35 in good health and CMV-seronegative. The CDR3 runs from the conserved cysteine through the conserved F or W. Each record gives: J gene, D gene, clone size, V gene, CDR3 protein, CDR3 DNA. A D gene is named only where the DNA matches it firmly. Clone size is shown for a subset of rows, as once, few, many or a class of expanded clone.

>TRBJ2-6|.|once|TRBV5-1
CASSWGSSSASGANVLTF
TGCGCCAGCAGCTGGGGCAGTTCGTCAGCCTCTGGGGCCAACGTCCTGACTTTC
>TRBJ2-1|.|once|TRBV27
CASHWGGSSYNEQFF
TGTGCCAGCCACTGGGGAGGCAGCTCCTACAATGAGCAGTTCTTC
>TRBJ1-2|.|.|TRBV18
CASSPAGGNYGYTF
TGTGCCAGCTCACCAGCGGGGGGAAACTATGGCTACACCTTC
>TRBJ1-6|.|.|TRBV4-3
CASSPTYRSNSPLHF
TGCGCCAGCAGCCCAACTTACAGGTCAAATTCACCCCTCCACTTT
>TRBJ2-2|.|few|TRBV15
CATSLGGGTGELFF
TGTGCCACCAGCCTAGGGGGGGGCACCGGGGAGCTGTTTTTT
>TRBJ2-1|TRBD2|.|TRBV4-2
CASSQDPGGGTYNEQFF
TGTGCCAGCAGCCAAGATCCGGGGGGAGGAACCTACAATGAGCAGTTCTTC
>TRBJ2-2|.|.|TRBV7-9
CASSSYTGELFF
TGTGCCAGCAGCTCCTACACCGGGGAGCTGTTTTTT
>TRBJ2-1|TRBD2|once|TRBV6-5
CASSLSPSGRINEQFF
TGTGCCAGCAGTTTAAGCCCGAGCGGGAGAATCAATGAGCAGTTCTTC
>TRBJ1-1|.|.|TRBV5-4
CASRSLRDSTEAFF
TGTGCCAGCAGGTCCCTTCGAGACAGCACTGAAGCTTTCTTT
>TRBJ1-1|.|.|TRBV7-2
CASSLYQALNTEAFF
TGTGCCAGCAGCTTATATCAGGCCCTGAACACTGAAGCTTTCTTT
>TRBJ2-1|.|.|TRBV10-3
CAISDLAGPNNEQFF
TGTGCCATCAGTGACCTTGCGGGACCGAACAATGAGCAGTTCTTC
>TRBJ2-1|TRBD2|.|TRBV4-3
CASSQEEAGGRGNEQFF
TGCGCCAGCAGCCAAGAAGAGGCGGGAGGGAGGGGAAATGAGCAGTTCTTC
>TRBJ2-1|TRBD2|.|TRBV28
CASRPEVGRERRIF
TGTGCCAGCAGACCCGAAGTCGGGCGGGAGAGACGGATCTTC
>TRBJ1-1|.|.|TRBV4-3
CASSPSPARDTEAFF
TGCGCCAGCAGCCCCAGCCCGGCGCGGGACACTGAAGCTTTCTTT
>TRBJ2-7|TRBD2|.|TRBV7-2
CASSPGTTPGEQYF
TGTGCCAGCAGCCCCGGGACTACACCGGGGGAGCAGTACTTC